This is a list of T cell receptor beta chains from one sample in a study of T cell repertoires and Cas9 in healthy adults. The table came from immunoSEQ multiplex PCR; TCRdb's copy has only in-frame clones and leaves some out. In the table there are approximately 22,000 clones, just under 95% of which are singletons. The sequencing input was CD4+ effector T cells (CD127+, CD25-, CD137-, CD154-) from PBMCs; culture status not recorded. All receptors come from a human donor in good health. CDR3s include the opening cysteine and the closing phenylalanine or tryptophan. A D gene is named only where the DNA matches it firmly. The size of a clone is reported for some rows only, either as once, few or many, or as a class for expanded clones.

clone size: -; J gene: TRBJ2-1; D gene: TRBD2; V gene: TRBV5-1; CDR3 protein: CASSPWTSGSGEQFF; CDR3 DNA: TGCGCCAGCAGCCCTTGGACTAGCGGGAGCGGTGAGCAGTTCTTC
clone size: -; J gene: TRBJ2-5; D gene: -; V gene: TRBV7-3; CDR3 protein: CASSLQGLAGETQYF; CDR3 DNA: TGTGCCAGCAGCTTACAGGGGCTAGCTGGCGAGACCCAGTACTTC
clone size: -; J gene: TRBJ2-1; D gene: TRBD1; V gene: TRBV5-1; CDR3 protein: CASSLRQGYYNEQFF; CDR3 DNA: TGCGCCAGCAGCTTGCGACAGGGCTACTACAATGAGCAGTTCTTC
clone size: -; J gene: TRBJ2-7; D gene: -; V gene: TRBV11-3; CDR3 protein: CASSLVVHEQYF; CDR3 DNA: TGTGCCAGCAGCTTAGTAGTCCACGAGCAGTACTTC
clone size: -; J gene: TRBJ1-1; D gene: -; V gene: TRBV10-3; CDR3 protein: CAISGQGRNTEAFF; CDR3 DNA: TGTGCCATCAGTGGCCAGGGGAGGAACACTGAAGCTTTCTTT
clone size: -; J gene: TRBJ2-3; D gene: -; V gene: TRBV6-5; CDR3 protein: CASSYSIFSTDTQYF; CDR3 DNA: TGTGCCAGCAGTTACTCGATCTTTTCCACAGATACGCAGTATTTT
clone size: -; J gene: TRBJ1-4; D gene: -; V gene: TRBV5-4; CDR3 protein: CASSFSGEKLFF; CDR3 DNA: TGTGCCAGCAGCTTCAGTGGTGAAAAACTGTTTTTT
clone size: -; J gene: TRBJ1-2; D gene: -; V gene: TRBV6-1; CDR3 protein: CASSEGGGADYGYTF; CDR3 DNA: TGTGCCAGCAGTGAAGGCGGGGGCGCGGACTATGGCTACACCTTC
clone size: -; J gene: TRBJ1-5; D gene: -; V gene: TRBV11-2; CDR3 protein: CASSMGRGNQPQHF; CDR3 DNA: TGTGCCAGCAGCATGGGACGGGGAAATCAGCCCCAGCATTTT
clone size: -; J gene: TRBJ1-1; D gene: -; V gene: TRBV10-1; CDR3 protein: CARTRTRSSRNTEAFF; CDR3 DNA: TGCGCCAGAACAAGGACCAGGTCTTCACGAAACACTGAAGCTTTCTTT
clone size: once; J gene: TRBJ2-3; D gene: TRBD1; V gene: TRBV5-1; CDR3 protein: CASSLDRGPSTDTQYF; CDR3 DNA: TGCGCCAGCAGCTTGGACAGGGGGCCTAGCACAGATACGCAGTATTTT
clone size: -; J gene: TRBJ2-2; D gene: TRBD1; V gene: TRBV2; CDR3 protein: CASSLQGAAGELFF; CDR3 DNA: TGTGCCAGCAGTCTACAGGGGGCTGCCGGGGAGCTGTTTTTT
clone size: -; J gene: TRBJ1-2; D gene: TRBD1; V gene: TRBV4-3; CDR3 protein: CASSPGQGVGYTF; CDR3 DNA: TGCGCCAGCAGCCCCGGACAGGGGGTTGGCTACACCTTC
clone size: once; J gene: TRBJ1-4; D gene: -; V gene: TRBV21-1; CDR3 protein: CASSKQGHLNEKLFF; CDR3 DNA: TGTGCCAGCAGCAAACAGGGACACCTTAATGAAAAACTGTTTTTT
clone size: -; J gene: TRBJ1-2; D gene: -; V gene: TRBV6-5; CDR3 protein: CASRSFGTNYGYTF; CDR3 DNA: TGTGCCAGCAGATCCTTTGGCACTAACTATGGCTACACCTTC
clone size: -; J gene: TRBJ1-1; D gene: -; V gene: TRBV7-9; CDR3 protein: CASSFQTEAFF; CDR3 DNA: TGTGCCAGCAGCTTCCAAACTGAAGCTTTCTTT
clone size: -; J gene: TRBJ1-5; D gene: -; V gene: TRBV19; CDR3 protein: CASRGLTGRANQPQHF; CDR3 DNA: TGTGCCAGTCGGGGCTTAACAGGGAGGGCGAATCAGCCCCAGCATTTT
clone size: -; J gene: TRBJ2-7; D gene: -; V gene: TRBV4-1; CDR3 protein: CASSQEQTRGGYEQYF; CDR3 DNA: TGCGCCAGCAGCCAAGAACAGACGAGGGGTGGCTACGAGCAGTACTTC
clone size: -; J gene: TRBJ2-3; D gene: -; V gene: TRBV7-9; CDR3 protein: CASSFPAQSIGADTQYF; CDR3 DNA: TGTGCCAGCAGCTTCCCCGCCCAGTCCATTGGGGCAGATACGCAGTATTTT
clone size: -; J gene: TRBJ1-6; D gene: -; V gene: TRBV6-5; CDR3 protein: CASSYSTDGGGSPLHF; CDR3 DNA: TGTGCCAGCAGTTACTCGACTGATGGGGGAGGGTCACCCCTCCACTTT
clone size: -; J gene: TRBJ1-2; D gene: -; V gene: TRBV7-2; CDR3 protein: CASSPVGGSGYGYTF; CDR3 DNA: TGTGCCAGCAGCCCCGTGGGGGGGTCTGGCTATGGCTACACCTTC
clone size: -; J gene: TRBJ2-2; D gene: TRBD1; V gene: TRBV7-2; CDR3 protein: CASSTDRDGIGELFF; CDR3 DNA: TGTGCCAGCAGCACCGACAGGGATGGAATCGGGGAGCTGTTTTTT
clone size: -; J gene: TRBJ1-2; D gene: -; V gene: TRBV11-3; CDR3 protein: CASSPGTSYTF; CDR3 DNA: TGTGCCAGCAGCCCCGGTACCTCGTACACCTTC
clone size: -; J gene: TRBJ1-5; D gene: TRBD1; V gene: TRBV7-9; CDR3 protein: CASTRTGGGNQPQHF; CDR3 DNA: TGTGCCAGCACTCGGACAGGGGGCGGCAATCAGCCCCAGCATTTT
clone size: -; J gene: TRBJ2-5; D gene: -; V gene: TRBV5-5; CDR3 protein: CASSREYGLTQETQYF; CDR3 DNA: TGTGCCAGCAGCAGAGAATACGGACTAACCCAAGAGACCCAGTACTTC
clone size: -; J gene: TRBJ1-2; D gene: TRBD1; V gene: TRBV5-4; CDR3 protein: CASSYGTDYGYTF; CDR3 DNA: TGTGCCAGCAGCTACGGGACAGACTATGGCTACACCTTC
clone size: once; J gene: TRBJ2-2; D gene: -; V gene: TRBV4-3; CDR3 protein: CASSQGRANTGELFF; CDR3 DNA: TGCGCCAGCAGCCAAGGACGTGCGAACACCGGGGAGCTGTTTTTT
clone size: -; J gene: TRBJ2-1; D gene: -; V gene: TRBV4-2; CDR3 protein: CASSPSRDPSIDEQFF; CDR3 DNA: TGTGCCAGCAGCCCCTCACGGGATCCCTCGATCGATGAGCAGTTCTTC
clone size: -; J gene: TRBJ1-2; D gene: TRBD1; V gene: TRBV9; CDR3 protein: CASSLVTGPLDGYTF; CDR3 DNA: TGTGCCAGCAGCTTGGTGACAGGGCCATTGGATGGCTACACCTTC
clone size: -; J gene: TRBJ1-1; D gene: -; V gene: TRBV7-3; CDR3 protein: CASSLSPDERDTEAFF; CDR3 DNA: TGTGCCAGCAGCTTAAGTCCCGACGAAAGGGACACTGAAGCTTTCTTT
clone size: -; J gene: TRBJ2-6; D gene: -; V gene: TRBV11-2; CDR3 protein: CASSQSSGANVLTF; CDR3 DNA: TGTGCCAGCAGTCAAAGCTCTGGGGCCAACGTCCTGACTTTC
clone size: -; J gene: TRBJ2-5; D gene: -; V gene: TRBV4-3; CDR3 protein: CASSQDKLETQYF; CDR3 DNA: TGCGCCAGCAGCCAAGATAAATTGGAGACCCAGTACTTC
clone size: -; J gene: TRBJ2-5; D gene: -; V gene: TRBV13; CDR3 protein: CASSLARRGGPETQYF; CDR3 DNA: TGTGCCAGCAGCTTAGCTCGTAGGGGGGGTCCGGAGACCCAGTACTTC
clone size: -; J gene: TRBJ2-2; D gene: -; V gene: TRBV7-8; CDR3 protein: CALTPLGGGTGELFF; CDR3 DNA: TGTGCCTTGACACCCCTCGGGGGCGGCACCGGGGAGCTGTTTTTT
clone size: -; J gene: TRBJ2-5; D gene: -; V gene: TRBV29-1; CDR3 protein: CSVDGGGRGETQYF; CDR3 DNA: TGCAGCGTTGACGGTGGGGGGCGGGGAGAGACCCAGTACTTC
clone size: -; J gene: TRBJ2-1; D gene: -; V gene: TRBV28; CDR3 protein: CASSGGGRNSYNEQFF; CDR3 DNA: TGTGCCAGCAGCGGGGGCGGCCGAAACTCCTACAATGAGCAGTTCTTC